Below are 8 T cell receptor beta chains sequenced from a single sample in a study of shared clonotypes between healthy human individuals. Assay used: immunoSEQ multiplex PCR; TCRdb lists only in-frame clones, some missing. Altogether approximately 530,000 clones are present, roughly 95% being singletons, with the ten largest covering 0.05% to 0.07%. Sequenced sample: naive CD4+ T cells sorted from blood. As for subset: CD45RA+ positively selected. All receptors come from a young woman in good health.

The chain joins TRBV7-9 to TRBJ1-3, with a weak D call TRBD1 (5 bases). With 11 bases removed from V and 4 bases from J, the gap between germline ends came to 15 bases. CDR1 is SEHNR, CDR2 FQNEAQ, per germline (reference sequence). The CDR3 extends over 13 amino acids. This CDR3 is CAAREGTGNTIYF. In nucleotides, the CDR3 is TGTGCCGCGAGGGAGGGGACGGGAAACACCATATATTTT.

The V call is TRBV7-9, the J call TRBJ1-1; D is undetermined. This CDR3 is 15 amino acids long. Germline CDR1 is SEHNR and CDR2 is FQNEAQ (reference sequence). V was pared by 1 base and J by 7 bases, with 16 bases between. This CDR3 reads CASSLGPTSKLEAFF. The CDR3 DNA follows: TGTGCCAGCAGCTTAGGACCCACCAGCAAACTTGAAGCTTTCTTT.

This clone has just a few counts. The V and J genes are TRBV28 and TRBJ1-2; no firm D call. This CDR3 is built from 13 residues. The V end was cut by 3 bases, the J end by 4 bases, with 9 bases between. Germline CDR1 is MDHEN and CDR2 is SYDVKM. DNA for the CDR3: TGTGCCAGCAGTTTCCCCGAAGGCTATGGCTACACCTTC. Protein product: CASSFPEGYGYTF.

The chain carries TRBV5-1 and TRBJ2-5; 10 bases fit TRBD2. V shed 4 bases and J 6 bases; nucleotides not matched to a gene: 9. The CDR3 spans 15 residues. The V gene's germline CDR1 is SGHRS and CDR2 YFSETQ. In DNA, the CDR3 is TGCGCCAGCAGCCCTCTAGCGGGAGATGTAAAGACCCAGTACTTC. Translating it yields CASSPLAGDVKTQYF.

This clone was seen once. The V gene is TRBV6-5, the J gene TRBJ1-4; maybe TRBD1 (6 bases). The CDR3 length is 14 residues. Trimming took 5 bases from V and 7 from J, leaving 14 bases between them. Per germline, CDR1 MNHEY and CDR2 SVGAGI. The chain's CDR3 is CASSRQVGTEKLFF. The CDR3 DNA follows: TGTGCCAGCAGTCGACAGGTCGGGACTGAAAAACTGTTTTTT.

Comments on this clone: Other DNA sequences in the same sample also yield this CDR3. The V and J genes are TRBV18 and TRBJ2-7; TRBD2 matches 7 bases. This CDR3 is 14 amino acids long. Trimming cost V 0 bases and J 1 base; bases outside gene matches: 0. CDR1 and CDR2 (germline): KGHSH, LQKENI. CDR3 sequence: CASSPPGGSYEQYF. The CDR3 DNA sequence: TGTGCCAGCTCACCACCGGGGGGGTCCTACGAGCAGTACTTC.

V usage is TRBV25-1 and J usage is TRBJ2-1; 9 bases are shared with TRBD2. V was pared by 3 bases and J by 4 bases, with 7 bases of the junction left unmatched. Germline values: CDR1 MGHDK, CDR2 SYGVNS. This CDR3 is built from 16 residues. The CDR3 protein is CASSEPLREGYNEQFF. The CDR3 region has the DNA TGTGCCAGCAGTGAGCCTCTGCGGGAGGGATACAATGAGCAGTTCTTC.

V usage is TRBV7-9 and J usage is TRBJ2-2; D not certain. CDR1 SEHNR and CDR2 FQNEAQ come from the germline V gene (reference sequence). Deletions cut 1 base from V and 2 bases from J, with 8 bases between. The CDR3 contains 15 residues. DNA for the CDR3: TGTGCCAGCAGCTTAGACATCAGCAACACCGGGGAGCTGTTTTTT. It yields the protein CASSLDISNTGELFF.